The source of this T cell receptor beta chain is a study of vaccination and CD4 T cells after COVID-19. Study in general: In the convalescent cohort, there were six males and four females, two of them Hispanic. Researchers treated cells with overlapping spike peptides taken from SARS-CoV-2, HCoV-NL63, HCoV-OC43 and HCoV-229E.

Points on this clonotype: Its cognate antigen is unknown.

Trimming shortened V by 3 bases and J by 5 bases, and 10 bases separated the two germline ends. CDR3 length: 12 amino acids. Germline CDR1 reads SQVTM; CDR2 reads ANQGSEA. Specified treatment: roughly 10-day PBMC culture with coronavirus spike peptide pools or control peptides (ViraFEST assay). Negative selection purified CD4+ T cells after roughly 9 days of culture. The Oncomine TCR Beta short-read assay was applied to DNA of cultured CD4+ T cells. From CD4+ T cells that had been cultured, genomic DNA was extracted. TCRdb re-called the PCR reads through MiXCR, storing one row per CDR3 protein. This sample has approximately 4,600 distinct CDR3 sequences; less than 45% occur once, and the top ten carry around 41%.

J is TRBJ2-5 and V is TRBV29-1; possibly TRBD2 for D (5 bases). Sequencing was done on a sample of CD4+ T cells from blood, cultured in vitro. The TCR originated in a human donor who had recovered from COVID-19. The CDR3, as DNA: TGCAGCGTTGATTGGACTGGTGAGACCCAGTACTTC. Protein: CSVDWTGETQYF.